This T cell receptor beta chain was profiled in a study of radiation and T cells in renal cell carcinoma (dated by TCRdb to 2019 to 2021). Context from the whole study: TCR beta sequencing covered over 50 samples in total, comprising around 26 tumors and approximately 27 peripheral blood samples. The last blood draw happened 4 weeks after radiation, timed to coincide with nephrectomy. A total of about 4 million unique CDR3 nucleotide sequences, encoding roughly 3,000,000 unique CDR3 amino acid sequences, were found across all 50 or so samples. Results the study describes overall, beyond this receptor: Effects of radiation dose or scheduling on the TCR repertoire could not be addressed with the single-armed trial design. Blood repertoire dynamics were not followed beyond 4 weeks after treatment. Because pretreatment tumor biopsies were not available, the baseline intratumoral presence of clonotypes could not be determined. In blood, the top tumor clonotypes increased from baseline to 2 weeks after radiation and then shrank by 4 weeks, which suggests a temporary expansion of tumor-resident clones.

The V and J ends are trimmed by 4 bases and 0 bases, leaving 7 bases between them. The germline V gene (reference sequence) supplies CDR1 LNHDA and CDR2 SQIVND. The CDR3, from cysteine to phenylalanine, totals 14 residues. Just the 42-base CDR3 DNA is kept, in frame starting at base 1. For this clone: This receptor's antigen is unknown. No qualities accompany the bases; no much larger clone lies one base away.

TCR beta libraries were generated from genomic DNA with the immunoSEQ kit, following the manufacturer's recommendations. Library preparation used a first multiplex PCR with proprietary primers, then a second PCR adding unique barcodes, with bead cleanups after each round. A positive control reaction and a negative control reaction, both provided in the kit, were run with every batch of samples. The final libraries underwent checking on an Agilent 4200 TapeStation D1000 ScreenTape, volumetric pooling, and quantification by qPCR. Sequencing was performed on an Illumina NextSeq500 with a MidOutput 150-cycle cartridge, and 156 Read1 and 15 Index1 cycles were run with kit custom primers. The pooled library was loaded at approximately 1 pM with an approximately 20% PhiX control spike-in. As for how the authors treated the data: Vendor-processed data were analyzed in R, with a clonotype defined as all T cells sharing the same CDR3 nucleotide sequence. In the clone abundance analyses, frequencies were normalized to the 10,000 most abundant clones in each sample. Public T cell clones, which averaged fewer than five per sample, were removed prior to analysis. Tumor-enriched clonotypes and baseline blood-enriched clonotypes were defined as those with an abundance difference of at least 32-fold between compartments. A beta-binomial differential abundance model was used to identify clonotypes that were expanded or contracted between blood time points. Tumor-blood repertoire similarity was measured with the Baroni-Urbani and Buser coefficient, and groups were compared using two-tailed Wilcoxon tests in R. The clones in this table, taken by TCRdb from immuneACCESS, are in-frame only. Not every clone is retained; where verified, under half of the shortfall comes from an unresolved V gene, and the cause of the rest is unknown. V and J calls and clone size follow that table, whereas D and trimming were derived from the DNA. The sample table shows 30,000 to 40,000 clones, and approximately 81% are seen once. The ten largest clones capture 30% to 35% of the sample.

Per the publication, the time point label means: blood 4 weeks post-SBRT, at nephrectomy. The meaning of the sample's treatment or condition label: 15 Gy SBRT to primary tumor, nephrectomy 4 weeks later. Samples were obtained from a clinical trial, in which 15 Gy stereotactic body radiation therapy was delivered to primary renal cell carcinomas and nephrectomy was performed 4 weeks later. To follow tumor-enriched clonotypes, serial peripheral blood was collected from radiation-treated patients at baseline and at 2 weeks and 4 weeks after SBRT. Every patient had renal cell carcinoma of clear cell pathology. Genomic DNA for TCR sequencing was prepared using the QIAamp DNA Blood Mini Kit (Qiagen). The analyses included just those samples that passed every quality control check.

The chain joins TRBV19 to TRBJ1-3; a weak D assignment points to TRBD1 (5 bases agree). This TCR was recovered from a man between 60 and 75 years old with renal cell carcinoma. Here the sequenced sample was blood, taken from a patient whose treatment included radiotherapy and nephrectomy. CDR3 protein: CASSRQFSGNTIYF. The sequenced DNA: TGTGCCAGTAGTAGACAGTTCTCTGGAAACACCATATATTTT.